The clone carrying this T cell receptor (beta chain) was detected only once. Its matching antigen is unknown. This record belongs to a study of shared clonotypes between healthy human individuals. Produced via immunoSEQ multiplex PCR; TCRdb's table is partial and in-frame only. The sample carries about 380,000 clones, roughly 96% recorded once. The CDR3 has 11 residues. Trimming cost V 3 bases and J 8 bases, with 10 bases left between them. Germline CDR1 reads DFQATT; CDR2 reads SNEGSKA (reference sequence). Points from the study as a whole: Naive subsets, compared against memory subsets, generally had larger estimated richness values.

The sample was memory CD8+ T cells sorted from blood. Subset described: CD45RO+ cells pooled with CCR7-negative TemRA cells. The V and J genes are TRBV20-1 and TRBJ1-2; D is unresolved. The clonotype comes from a man aged 25-40 years in good health. CDR3 coding DNA: TGCAGTGCTAGTTACGGTGCGGGCTACACCTTC. This codes for CSASYGAGYTF.